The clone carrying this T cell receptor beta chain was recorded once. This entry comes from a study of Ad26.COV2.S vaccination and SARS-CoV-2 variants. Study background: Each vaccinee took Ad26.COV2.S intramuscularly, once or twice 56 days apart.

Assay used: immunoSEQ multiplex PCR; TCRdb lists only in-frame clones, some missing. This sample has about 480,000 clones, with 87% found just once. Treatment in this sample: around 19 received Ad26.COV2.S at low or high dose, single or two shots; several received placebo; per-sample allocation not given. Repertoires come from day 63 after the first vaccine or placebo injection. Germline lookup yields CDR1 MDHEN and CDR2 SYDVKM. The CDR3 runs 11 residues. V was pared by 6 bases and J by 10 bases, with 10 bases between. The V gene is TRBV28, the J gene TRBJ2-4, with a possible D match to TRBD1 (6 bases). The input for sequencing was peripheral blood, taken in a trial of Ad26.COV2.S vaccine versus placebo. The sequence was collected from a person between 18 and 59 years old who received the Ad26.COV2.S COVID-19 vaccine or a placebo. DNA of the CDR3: TGTGCCAGCAGCCGAAGGGGGATTCAGTACTTC. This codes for CASSRRGIQYF.